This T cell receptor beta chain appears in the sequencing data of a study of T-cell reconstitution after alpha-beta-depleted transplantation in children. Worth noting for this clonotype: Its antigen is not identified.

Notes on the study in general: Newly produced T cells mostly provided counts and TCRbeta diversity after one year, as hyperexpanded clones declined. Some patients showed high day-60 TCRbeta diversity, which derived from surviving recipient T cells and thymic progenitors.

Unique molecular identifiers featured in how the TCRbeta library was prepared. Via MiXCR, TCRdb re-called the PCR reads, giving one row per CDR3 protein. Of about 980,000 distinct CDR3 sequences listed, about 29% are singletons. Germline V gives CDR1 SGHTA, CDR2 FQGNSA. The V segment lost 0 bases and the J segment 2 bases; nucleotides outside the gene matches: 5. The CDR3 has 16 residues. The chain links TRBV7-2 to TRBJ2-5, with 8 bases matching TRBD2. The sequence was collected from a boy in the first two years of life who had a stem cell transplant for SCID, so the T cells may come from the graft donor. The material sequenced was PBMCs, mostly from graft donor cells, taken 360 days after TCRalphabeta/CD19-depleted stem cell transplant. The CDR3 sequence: CASSLARLAKQETQYF. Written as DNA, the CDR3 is TGTGCCAGCAGCTTAGCCCGACTAGCGAAACAAGAGACCCAGTACTTC. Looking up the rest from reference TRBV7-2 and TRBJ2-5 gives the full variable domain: GAGVSQSPSNKVTEKGKDVELRCDPISGHTALYWYRQSLGQGLEFLIYFQGNSAPDKSGLPSDRFSAERTGGSVSTLTIQRTQQEDSAVYLCASSLARLAKQETQYFGPGTRLLVL.